The 9 T cell receptor beta chains reported below all come from one sample, sequenced in a study of T cell responses to AZD1222 COVID-19 vaccine. The method was immunoSEQ multiplex PCR; TCRdb's version includes in-frame clones alone and lacks a portion of them. The sample carries more than 95,000 clones, roughly 89% recorded once. Sequenced here: peripheral blood, sampled 28 days after the second AZD1222 dose. Receptor source: an adult who received the AZD1222 COVID-19 vaccine.

V usage is TRBV6-1 and J usage is TRBJ2-1, with TRBD2 matching over 9 bases. J lost 8 bases, V lost 3 bases, and 2 bases had no gene match. The V gene's germline CDR1 is MNHNS and CDR2 SASEGT. This CDR3 is 13 amino acids long. Here the CDR3 DNA reads TGTGCCAGCAGTGATCTAGCGGGGCATGAGCAGTTCTTC. Translated: CASSDLAGHEQFF.

The chain has TRBV6-2 or TRBV6-3 and TRBJ2-7; 9 nucleotides agree with TRBD2. Germline-derived CDR1 and CDR2 are MNHEY and SVGEGT. The CDR3 has 15 residues. The V segment lost 3 bases and the J segment 3 bases; nucleotides outside the gene matches: 6. Written as DNA, the CDR3 is TGTGCCAGCAGTTATGTAGCGGGAGAAGGCTACGAGCAGTACTTC. Amino acid sequence: CASSYVAGEGYEQYF.

The rearrangement joins TRBV5-8 to TRBJ1-4; D unclear. Germline CDR1 SGHTS, CDR2 YDEGEE. V lost 2 bases and J 7 bases, leaving 12 bases between the germline ends. The CDR3 spans 14 residues. In DNA form, the CDR3 reads TGTGCCAGCAGCTTAACTTGGACTGGTGAAAAACTGTTTTTT. This gives the protein CASSLTWTGEKLFF. Full variable domain (rest looked up from reference TRBV5-8 and TRBJ1-4): EAGVTQSPTHLIKTRGQQATLRCSPISGHTSVYWYQQALGLGLQFLLWYDEGEERNRGNFPPRFSGRQFPNYSSELNVNALELEDSALYLCASSLTWTGEKLFFGSGTQLSVL.

The chain carries TRBV6-6 and TRBJ2-1; no clear D. Germline-derived CDR1 and CDR2 are MNHNY and SVGAGI (reference sequence). The V gene lost 6 bases and the J gene lost 3 bases, with 9 bases spanning the gap. The CDR3 is 13 residues long. The CDR3 sequence: CASSREIYNEQFF. For the CDR3, the DNA is TGTGCCAGCAGCCGAGAAATCTACAATGAGCAGTTCTTC.

The chain couples TRBV5-1 to TRBJ1-4, with TRBD1 identical over 12 bases. Germline trimming cut 2 bases from V and 6 bases from J; bases unmatched to any gene: 5. Per the germline V gene, CDR1 is SGHRS and CDR2 is YFSETQ. CDR3 length: 16 residues. CDR3 in DNA: TGCGCCAGCAGCTTTGGGGGACAGGGGGCGGATGAAAAACTGTTTTTT. Translating gives CASSFGGQGADEKLFF.

This clone was counted a single time. The V call is TRBV24-1, the J call TRBJ1-5; 10 bases agree with TRBD1. V dropped 7 bases and J dropped 5; count of bases not matched to a gene: 7. This CDR3 contains 15 residues. Germline CDR1 and CDR2: KGHDR and SFDVKD. CDR3 nucleotides: TGTGCCACCAGGGTGACGACAGGGGGCTATCAGCCCCAGCATTTT. This translates into CATRVTTGGYQPQHF.

This chain links TRBV7-8 with TRBJ2-5; no firm D call. The CDR3 is 10 residues long. Trimming left V 7 bases short and J 3 bases short, with 3 bases between. CDR1 and CDR2 from the germline V gene are SGHVS and FQNEAQ. In DNA form, the CDR3 reads TGTGCCAGCACCGAAGAGACCCAGTACTTC. This gives the protein CASTEETQYF.

The chain joins TRBV28 to TRBJ2-2; 7 nucleotides align to TRBD1. The germline gives CDR1 MDHEN, CDR2 SYDVKM. This CDR3 comprises 15 residues. The V gene end was trimmed by 5 bases and the J gene end by 3 bases; junction bases not matched to a gene: 6. DNA for the CDR3: TGTGCCAGCAGTCCTTCAGGGGGATACACCGGGGAGCTGTTTTTT. It translates to CASSPSGGYTGELFF.

The chain uses TRBV2 and TRBJ2-7, with 7 bases aligning to TRBD1. CDR1 and CDR2 (germline): SNHLY, FYNNEI. This CDR3 region has 14 residues. The ends lost 3 bases at V and 0 bases at J; junction bases unmatched: 2. CDR3 nucleotides: TGTGCCAGCAGTGACACAGGGGTCTCCTACGAGCAGTACTTC. Protein product: CASSDTGVSYEQYF.